These 20 T cell receptor beta chains share one sample of origin, sequenced in a study of technical replicates of blood from several donors. Measured with immunoSEQ multiplex PCR; TCRdb has only the in-frame clones, and not every one. There are over 10,000 clones in the sample; just over 85% occur only once, and roughly 11% lies in the top ten. The sequenced material came from PBMCs. All receptors come from a human donor in good health.

V is TRBV6-5 and J is TRBJ2-1; 8 nucleotides agree with TRBD2. Trimming removed 6 bases from V and 6 bases from J; junction bases left unmatched: 7. The CDR3 contains 14 residues. Germline CDR1 MNHEY, CDR2 SVGAGI. CDR3 loop: CASSQLAESNEQFF. Written as DNA, the CDR3 is TGTGCCAGCAGCCAACTAGCGGAGTCCAATGAGCAGTTCTTC.

The CDR3 here is CASSNGQGLSYNEQFF. As DNA, the CDR3 is TGTGCCAGCAGTAACGGACAGGGCTTGTCCTACAATGAGCAGTTCTTC. The chain is built from TRBV6-6 and TRBJ2-1, with 8 nucleotides matching TRBD1. CDR1 and CDR2 (germline): MNHNY, SVGAGI (reference sequence). J lost 1 base, V lost 5 bases, and 7 bases had no gene match. CDR3 size: 16 residues.

The CDR3: CASSSGLIYGYTF. CDR3 in DNA: TGTGCCAGCAGCTCGGGACTGATCTATGGCTACACCTTC. The chain has TRBV5-6 and TRBJ1-2; the D gene is possibly TRBD1 (5 bases). CDR1 and CDR2 (germline): SGHDT, YYEEEE. V lost 3 bases, J lost 4 bases, and 10 bases lay in between. The CDR3 is made up of 13 amino acids.

The chain has TRBV5-1 and TRBJ2-7; D possibly corresponds to TRBD2 (6 bases). Between the trimmed V and J ends, which lost 4 bases and 3 bases, there was a span of 14 bases. CDR3 length: 14 amino acids. The V gene's germline CDR1 is SGHRS and CDR2 YFSETQ. The CDR3 nucleotides are TGCGCCAGCAGCCAGGTGGTGCGGGACTACGAGCAGTACTTC. Translated, it gives CASSQVVRDYEQYF.

This chain links TRBV11-2 with TRBJ2-1; D is perhaps TRBD2 (6 bases). There are 16 residues in the CDR3. Germline CDR1 reads SGHAT; CDR2 reads FQNNGV. V dropped 0 bases and J dropped 5 bases, with 14 bases sitting between them. The CDR3 DNA follows: TGTGCCAGCAGCTTAGAACTCGACGGGGGAGACAATGAGCAGTTCTTC. Translated, it gives CASSLELDGGDNEQFF.

This rearrangement joins TRBV5-4 to TRBJ1-3, with a weak D call TRBD1 (5 bases). Between the trimmed V and J ends, which lost 1 base and 4 bases, there was a span of 12 bases. The CDR3 loop spans 15 amino acids. Germline V lookup: CDR1 SGHNT, CDR2 YYREEE (reference sequence). CDR3 nucleotides: TGTGCCAGCAGCTTGCGGGGAGGGGAAGGAAACACCATATATTTT. It codes for CASSLRGGEGNTIYF.

The CDR3 DNA sequence: TGTGCCAGCTCACCAAGGGACAGCTCCCAAGAGACCCAGTACTTC. Translated: CASSPRDSSQETQYF. V is TRBV18 and J is TRBJ2-5; 7 bases map to TRBD1. The CDR3 extends over 15 amino acids. The V gene end was trimmed by 2 bases and the J gene end by 1 base; junction bases not matched to a gene: 4. Germline V gene lookup returns CDR1 KGHSH and CDR2 LQKENI.

J is TRBJ2-7 and V is TRBV5-1, with D possibly being TRBD1 (6 bases). Germline CDR1 SGHRS, CDR2 YFSETQ. The CDR3 is made up of 13 amino acids. V lost 5 bases and J 4 bases, leaving 13 bases between the germline ends. The CDR3 here is CASRHIQGYEQYF. The CDR3 nucleotides are TGCGCCAGCAGACATATACAGGGATACGAGCAGTACTTC.

This chain connects TRBV11-2 to TRBJ2-1, with 7 bases identical to TRBD2. Germline-derived CDR1 and CDR2 are SGHAT and FQNNGV. CDR3 length: 16 residues. The ends lost 7 bases at V and 2 bases at J; junction bases unmatched: 11. This CDR3 reads CASTTAPSGAYNEQFF. CDR3 nucleotide sequence: TGTGCCAGCACCACGGCCCCCAGCGGGGCCTACAATGAGCAGTTCTTC. Full variable domain (rest looked up from reference TRBV11-2 and TRBJ2-1): EAGVAQSPRYKIIEKRQSVAFWCNPISGHATLYWYQQILGQGPKLLIQFQNNGVVDDSQLPKDRFSAERLKGVDSTLKIQPAKLEDSAVYLCASTTAPSGAYNEQFFGPGTRLTVL.

The rearrangement uses TRBV11-3 and TRBJ2-7; 9 bases line up with TRBD2. This CDR3 has 15 residues. From germline, CDR1 is SGHNT and CDR2 YENEEA. Unmatched junction bases numbered 6, after V lost 6 bases and J lost 0 bases. CDR3: CASSFTSGPSYEQYF. The CDR3 DNA follows: TGTGCCAGCAGTTTTACTAGCGGGCCCTCCTACGAGCAGTACTTC.

This clone qualifies as medium-sized (0.01 to 0.1%). The J gene is TRBJ2-1, the V gene TRBV19; 10 bases fit TRBD2. The V and J ends lost 1 base and 6 bases, in that order; junction bases with no gene match: 9. Germline-derived CDR1 and CDR2 are LNHDA and SQIVND (reference sequence). The CDR3 spans 17 residues. CDR3 sequence: CASSIASGGSGGNEQFF. In nucleotides, the CDR3 is TGTGCCAGTAGTATAGCTAGCGGGGGCTCGGGAGGCAATGAGCAGTTCTTC.

The sample holds one count of this clone. This chain uses TRBV10-1 with TRBJ2-5; the match to TRBD1 covers 11 bases. The CDR3 sequence is 15 residues long. Looked up from germline, CDR1 is WNHNN and CDR2 is SYGVQD (reference sequence). V lost 6 bases, J lost 5 bases, and 8 bases stayed unmatched. Here the CDR3 DNA reads TGCGCCAGCAGCGACCGGGACAGGGGGTCTGAGACCCAGTACTTC. This codes for CASSDRDRGSETQYF.

This clone was detected a few times. The rearrangement links TRBV2 to TRBJ1-2, with TRBD1 matching over 8 bases. This CDR3 is 14 amino acids long. V shed 6 bases and J 6 bases; nucleotides not matched to a gene: 9. In germline, CDR1 is SNHLY, CDR2 FYNNEI. The CDR3 region has the DNA TGTGCCAGCAGCGGACAGGGTTCCTTTGATGGCTACACCTTC. As protein: CASSGQGSFDGYTF.

The chain links TRBV5-5 to TRBJ1-1; TRBD1 is a possible D gene (5 bases). Germline values: CDR1 SGHKS, CDR2 YYEKEE (reference sequence). This CDR3 region has 13 residues. With 0 bases removed from V and 4 bases from J, the gap between germline ends came to 7 bases. CDR3 loop: CASSLGTTTEAFF. The CDR3, as DNA: TGTGCCAGCAGCTTGGGGACAACCACTGAAGCTTTCTTT.

This rearrangement joins TRBV10-2 to TRBJ1-4; D gene ambiguous. The CDR3 loop spans 16 amino acids. Germline assignment: CDR1 WSHSY and CDR2 SAAADI. V dropped 6 bases and J dropped 8 bases, with 22 bases sitting between them. CDR3 protein: CASSSSSGLSYEKLFF. The CDR3, as DNA: TGCGCCAGCAGCTCCAGCTCCGGACTGTCTTACGAAAAACTGTTTTTT.

V is TRBV11-2 and J is TRBJ2-2; perhaps TRBD2 as D (6 bases). Germline lookup yields CDR1 SGHAT and CDR2 FQNNGV. This CDR3 comprises 18 residues. The V gene lost 1 base and the J gene lost 6 bases, with 21 bases spanning the gap. The CDR3 sequence: CASSLGGSMGSGAGELFF. CDR3 nucleotides: TGTGCCAGCAGCTTAGGAGGTTCGATGGGGTCGGGAGCCGGGGAGCTGTTTTTT.

This clone was detected once. J is TRBJ1-3 and V is TRBV5-6; 9 bases agree with TRBD1. The CDR3 has 16 residues. V shed 3 bases and J 0 bases; nucleotides not matched to a gene: 4. CDR1 and CDR2 (germline): SGHDT, YYEEEE. The CDR3 sequence is CASSYGTGTSGNTIYF. CDR3 bases: TGTGCCAGCAGCTACGGGACAGGGACCTCTGGAAACACCATATATTTT.

This clone was detected only once. J is TRBJ2-7 and V is TRBV2; D remains unclear. Trimming took off 6 bases at V and 7 bases at J, with 7 bases between the two ends. This CDR3 spans 10 amino acids. Germline CDR1 and CDR2: SNHLY and FYNNEI. CDR3 DNA: TGTGCCAGCAGCGGTAAGGAGCAGTACTTC. Protein: CASSGKEQYF.

The chain recombines TRBV7-9 with TRBJ1-1, with D uncertain. This CDR3 comprises 13 residues. The V gene lost 5 bases and the J gene lost 3 bases, with 10 bases spanning the gap. CDR1 is SEHNR, CDR2 FQNEAQ, per germline (reference sequence). CDR3 amino acids: CASSPPLDTEAFF. DNA of the CDR3: TGTGCCAGCAGCCCCCCCCTCGACACTGAAGCTTTCTTT.

This clone was seen more than once but under ten times. The chain carries TRBV4-1 and TRBJ1-1, with D maybe TRBD1 (6 bases). The germline CDR1 and CDR2 sequences are MGHRA and YSYEKL. This CDR3 is built from 20 residues. Trimming removed 4 bases at V and 1 base at J, with 28 bases between. CDR3 amino acids: CASSPTLPGQPVRRNTEAFF. DNA of the CDR3: TGCGCCAGCAGCCCGACCCTACCTGGACAGCCAGTTAGAAGGAACACTGAAGCTTTCTTT.